This TCR beta chain originates from a study of blood T cell repertoires in COVID-19. V lost 2 bases and J lost 2; bases outside the gene matches: 3. This CDR3 region has 15 residues. Germline loops: CDR1 MRHNA, CDR2 SNTAGT. This table comes from immunoSEQ multiplex PCR, and its TCRdb copy is limited to in-frame clones, with some not included. This sample has over 400,000 clones, with 75% to 90% found just once. This clone has just one count. This clonotype originated in a woman in her sixties or seventies who had recovered from COVID-19. Input material: PBMCs or T cells enriched from blood (not recorded which). This chain links TRBV6-4 with TRBJ2-3, with 8 bases identical to TRBD2. The CDR3 DNA sequence: TGTGCCAGCAGTGACGTAGCGGGGAACACAGATACGCAGTATTTT. Translating it yields CASSDVAGNTDTQYF.